These 11 T cell receptor beta chains came from one sample sequenced in a study of CD8+ T cells in alopecia areata. Extracted RNA was reverse transcribed into cDNA, the sequencing template. Clones were read by immunoSEQ multiplex PCR, and TCRdb kept only the in-frame ones, dropping some. The sample lists some 56,000 clones, around 96% occurring once. The sample was CD8+ T cells sorted from blood, taken at week 0. The receptors come from a human donor with alopecia areata.

This chain uses TRBV9 with TRBJ1-2; D remains ambiguous. Germline loops: CDR1 SGDLS, CDR2 YYNGEE. This CDR3 is built from 14 residues. Trimming cost V 5 bases and J 2 bases, with 13 bases left between them. The CDR3 bases are TGTGCCAGCAGAGCATACCGACTAAACTATGGCTACACCTTC. Its translation: CASRAYRLNYGYTF.

This chain connects TRBV29-1 to TRBJ2-3, with TRBD2 as a possible D gene (5 bases). Germline V gene lookup returns CDR1 SQVTM and CDR2 ANQGSEA. V gave up 2 bases and J gave up 4 bases, with 19 bases separating them. There are 16 residues in the CDR3. The CDR3 bases are TGCAGCGTTGAATATGCACGGGATGGGCCTCCAGATACGCAGTATTTT. Amino acids: CSVEYARDGPPDTQYF.

The chain couples TRBV19 to TRBJ2-2; TRBD2 matches 10 bases. The germline gives CDR1 LNHDA, CDR2 SQIVND (reference sequence). There are 15 residues in the CDR3. Unmatched junction bases numbered 3, after V lost 7 bases and J lost 1 base. The DNA of the CDR3 is TGTGCCAGTACCAGACTAGCGGGGAACACCGGGGAGCTGTTTTTT. Its translation: CASTRLAGNTGELFF. Full variable domain (remainder filled in from reference TRBV19 and TRBJ2-2): DGGITQSPKYLFRKEGQNVTLSCEQNLNHDAMYWYRQDPGQGLRLIYYSQIVNDFQKGDIAEGYSVSREKKESFPLTVTSAQKNPTAFYLCASTRLAGNTGELFFGEGSRLTVL.

The chain is built from TRBV29-1 and TRBJ2-5; 9 positions agree with TRBD1. Germline V gene lookup returns CDR1 SQVTM and CDR2 ANQGSEA. The junction had 1 base not matched to a gene; V was cut back by 5 bases and J by 3 bases. This CDR3 comprises 12 residues. CDR3 coding DNA: TGCAGCGTTTGGGACAGGGAAGAGACCCAGTACTTC. Encoded protein: CSVWDREETQYF. The full variable domain, its missing parts supplied by reference TRBV29-1 and TRBJ2-5, is SAVISQKPSRDICQRGTSLTIQCQVDSQVTMMFWYRQQPGQSLTLIATANQGSEATYESGFVIDKFPISRPNLTFSTLTVSNMSPEDSSIYLCSVWDREETQYFGPGTRLLVL.

The chain links TRBV6-1 to TRBJ2-7; D is tentatively TRBD1 or TRBD2 (5 bases each). The germline V gene has CDR1 MNHNS and CDR2 SASEGT. With 7 bases removed from V and 4 bases from J, the gap between germline ends came to 14 bases. The CDR3 has 13 amino acids. The CDR3 DNA sequence: TGTGCCAGCAATTGGGGGTTACAATACGAGCAGTACTTC. Protein: CASNWGLQYEQYF.

The chain couples TRBV27 to TRBJ2-7; TRBD2 agrees at 8 bases. The CDR3 length is 14 residues. CDR1 MNHEY and CDR2 SMNVEV come from the germline V gene (reference sequence). V trimming: 5 bases; J trimming: 2 bases; junction bases outside the gene matches: 5. The CDR3 loop reads CASSGSGVAYEQYF. The DNA of the CDR3 is TGTGCCAGCAGTGGTAGCGGGGTCGCCTACGAGCAGTACTTC.

J is TRBJ2-1 and V is TRBV4-1, with 8 nucleotides matching TRBD2. V trimming: 4 bases; J trimming: 2 bases; junction bases outside the gene matches: 7. Looked up from germline, CDR1 is MGHRA and CDR2 is YSYEKL. This CDR3 region has 16 residues. CDR3 protein: CASSPIGGGPYNEQFF. The CDR3 nucleotides are TGCGCCAGCAGCCCTATCGGGGGGGGGCCCTACAATGAGCAGTTCTTC.

The chain carries TRBV6-6 and TRBJ2-1; D remains unclear. In germline, CDR1 is MNHNY, CDR2 SVGAGI (reference sequence). V was clipped by 7 bases and J by 0 bases, with 10 bases between them. CDR3 length equals 14 residues. For the CDR3, the DNA is TGTGCCAGCATAGAGGTTCCCTCCTACAATGAGCAGTTCTTC. Protein product: CASIEVPSYNEQFF.

The V call is TRBV4-1, the J call TRBJ2-7; TRBD1 might be the D (5 bases). Between the trimmed V and J ends, which lost 1 base and 5 bases, there was a span of 9 bases. This CDR3 spans 13 amino acids. Germline assignment: CDR1 MGHRA and CDR2 YSYEKL. The CDR3 DNA sequence: TGCGCCAGCAGCCAAGCTAAGGGGCACGAGCAGTACTTC. Amino acid sequence: CASSQAKGHEQYF.

The CDR3 DNA follows: TGTGCCTGGATAGGGGTAGCCGGGGAGCTGTTTTTT. Encoded protein: CAWIGVAGELFF. V is TRBV30 and J is TRBJ2-2; possible D gene TRBD1, 5 bases. The CDR3 has 12 amino acids. The germline CDR1 and CDR2 sequences are GTSNPN and SVGIG (reference sequence). Trimming removed 4 bases at V and 6 bases at J, with 9 bases between.

The V and J genes are TRBV6-5 and TRBJ2-1; possible D gene TRBD2, 5 bases. CDR1 is MNHEY, CDR2 SVGAGI, per germline. The V end was cut by 4 bases, the J end by 8 bases, with 9 bases between. This CDR3 spans 12 amino acids. CDR3 sequence reads: CASSFGLDEQFF. The CDR3 region has the DNA TGTGCCAGCAGTTTCGGACTGGATGAGCAGTTCTTC.